The clone carrying this TCR beta chain was counted a few times. Its antigen is still unknown. TCRdb fed the 5' RACE reads into MiXCR, producing one record per CDR3 protein. There are about 440,000 distinct CDR3 sequences in the sample; 15% to 20% occur only once, and around 0.92% lies in the top ten. The CDR3 extends over 15 amino acids. Germline V CDR1 and CDR2: DFQATT, SNEGSKA (reference sequence). V shed 0 bases and J 7 bases; nucleotides not matched to a gene: 9. These data are taken from a study of CD8 T cells in ankylosing spondylitis. General study points: A TCR beta motif of seven or eight highly homologous variants appeared characteristic of ankylosing spondylitis blood. Reportedly, significant enrichment of disease-linked clones occurred in matched ankylosing spondylitis synovial fluid.

This receptor was obtained from a male donor with ankylosing spondylitis. This chain connects TRBV20-1 to TRBJ2-1; 7 bases map to TRBD2. The sequencing input was blood, either unsorted or a sorted T cell fraction (not recorded which). CDR3 DNA sequence: TGCAGTGCTAGAGATTACGGACTAGGTTTTAATGAGCAGTTCTTC. This codes for CSARDYGLGFNEQFF.